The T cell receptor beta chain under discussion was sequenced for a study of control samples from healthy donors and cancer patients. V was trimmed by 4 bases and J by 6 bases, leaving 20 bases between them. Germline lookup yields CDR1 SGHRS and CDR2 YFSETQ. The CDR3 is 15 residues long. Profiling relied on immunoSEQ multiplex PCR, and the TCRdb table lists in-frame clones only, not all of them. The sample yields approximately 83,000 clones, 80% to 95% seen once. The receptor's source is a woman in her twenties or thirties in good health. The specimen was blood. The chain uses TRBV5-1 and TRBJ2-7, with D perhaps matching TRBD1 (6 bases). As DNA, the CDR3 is TGCGCCAGCAGCGAAGACTCACAGGGTTGGGGCGAGCAGTACTTC. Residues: CASSEDSQGWGEQYF.